This T cell receptor beta chain was found in a study of blood T cells in healthy people across ages. General study findings and limits: Older individuals had lower TCR beta diversity per million T cells (the decline was roughly linear). Fewer expanded clones and more diversity marked long-lived versus aged donors.

With respect to this clonotype: Its specificity is unknown.

Next came a second PCR, run for roughly 6 to 11 cycles, which used a sample-barcoded 5' primer along with a J-beta primer mix. TCRdb reanalysed the 5' RACE reads using MiXCR and keeps one entry per CDR3 protein. The sample holds around 1.1 million distinct CDR3 sequences; approximately 38% are singletons and the top ten take roughly 13%. V was trimmed by 0 bases and J by 9 bases, leaving 19 bases between them. Germline lookup yields CDR1 LGHNA and CDR2 YNFKEQ. The CDR3 covers 16 residues. Investigators took roughly 9.5 milliliters of peripheral blood from every donor. V gene TRBV4-2 combines with J gene TRBJ2-3, with D tentatively TRBD2 (6 bases). This clonotype was sampled from a man aged 18-30 years in good health. Sequenced: blood. CDR3 DNA: TGTGCCAGCAGCCAAGATCGGGGGATAAGCCTTCCAACGCAGTATTTT. As protein: CASSQDRGISLPTQYF.